The present T cell receptor (beta chain) was sequenced within a study of CD8+ T cells in alopecia areata. Background on the study: Tofacitinib administration to treated patients was oral, at 5 to 10 mg twice daily.

This clone was seen a handful of times. Its antigen remains unidentified. The CDR3 has 12 residues. Trimming cost V 0 bases and J 3 bases, with 3 bases left between them. The germline V gene has CDR1 MNHNY and CDR2 SVGAGI (reference sequence). Samples from alopecia areata patients were lesional scalp punch biopsies and peripheral blood. Study outcomes and limitations: Relative to mice, TCR sharing across patients was less clear, a difference possibly HLA-related. Higher clonality was seen in lesional scalp than in normal scalp, especially in alopecia totalis/universalis.

cDNA prepared by RNA extraction and subsequent reverse transcription served as the template for sequencing. Produced via immunoSEQ multiplex PCR; TCRdb's table is partial and in-frame only. The repertoire holds 100,000 to 150,000 clones, with roughly three fifths as singletons. This chain links TRBV6-6 with TRBJ2-7; D is uncertain. This TCR derives from a human donor with alopecia areata. The sequencing here drew on CD4+ T cells sorted from blood, taken at week 0. CDR3 sequence reads: CASSYSFYEQYF. The CDR3 coding sequence is TGTGCCAGCAGTTACTCGTTCTACGAGCAGTACTTC.